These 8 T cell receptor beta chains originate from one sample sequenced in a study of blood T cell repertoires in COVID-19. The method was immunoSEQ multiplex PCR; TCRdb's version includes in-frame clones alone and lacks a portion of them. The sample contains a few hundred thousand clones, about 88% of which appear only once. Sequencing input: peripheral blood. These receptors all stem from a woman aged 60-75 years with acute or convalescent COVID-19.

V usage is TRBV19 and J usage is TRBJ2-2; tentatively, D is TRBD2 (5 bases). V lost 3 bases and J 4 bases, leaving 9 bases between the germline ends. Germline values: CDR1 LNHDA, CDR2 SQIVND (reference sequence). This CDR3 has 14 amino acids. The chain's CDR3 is CASSMRGITGELFF. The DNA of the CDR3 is TGTGCCAGTAGTATGAGAGGGATCACCGGGGAGCTGTTTTTT. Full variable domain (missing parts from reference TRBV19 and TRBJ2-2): DGGITQSPKYLFRKEGQNVTLSCEQNLNHDAMYWYRQDPGQGLRLIYYSQIVNDFQKGDIAEGYSVSREKKESFPLTVTSAQKNPTAFYLCASSMRGITGELFFGEGSRLTVL.

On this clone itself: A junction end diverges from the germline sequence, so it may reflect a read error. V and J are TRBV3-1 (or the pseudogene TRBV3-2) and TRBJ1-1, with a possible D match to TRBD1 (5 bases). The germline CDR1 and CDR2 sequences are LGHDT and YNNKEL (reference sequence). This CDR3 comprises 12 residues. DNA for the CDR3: TGTGCCAGCAGCCTTATGGTAGGGGAATCCGCCTTT. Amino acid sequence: CASSLMVGESAF.

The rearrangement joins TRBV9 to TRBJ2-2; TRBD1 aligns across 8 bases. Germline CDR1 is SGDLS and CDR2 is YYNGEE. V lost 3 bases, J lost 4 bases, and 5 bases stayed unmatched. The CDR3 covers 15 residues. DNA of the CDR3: TGTGCCAGCAGCGCCAGGGGGCGCGGCACCGGGGAGCTGTTTTTT. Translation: CASSARGRGTGELFF.

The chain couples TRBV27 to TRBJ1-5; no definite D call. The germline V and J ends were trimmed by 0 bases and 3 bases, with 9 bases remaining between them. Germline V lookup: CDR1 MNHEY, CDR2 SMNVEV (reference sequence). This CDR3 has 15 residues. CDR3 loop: CASSLSSGVNQPQHF. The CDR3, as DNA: TGTGCCAGCAGTTTATCGTCGGGAGTCAATCAGCCCCAGCATTTT.

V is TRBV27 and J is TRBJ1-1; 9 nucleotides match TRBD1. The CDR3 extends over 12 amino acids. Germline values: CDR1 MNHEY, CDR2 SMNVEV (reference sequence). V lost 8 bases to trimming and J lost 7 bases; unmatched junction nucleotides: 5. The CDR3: CASGRQGVEAFF. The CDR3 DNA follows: TGTGCCAGCGGACGACAGGGGGTTGAAGCTTTCTTT.

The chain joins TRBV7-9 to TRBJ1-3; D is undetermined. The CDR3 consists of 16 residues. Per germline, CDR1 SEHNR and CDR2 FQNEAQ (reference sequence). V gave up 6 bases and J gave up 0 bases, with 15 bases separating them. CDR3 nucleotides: TGTGCCAGCAGATGGCAAGGCGGTCGCTCTGGAAACACCATATATTTT. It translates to CASRWQGGRSGNTIYF.

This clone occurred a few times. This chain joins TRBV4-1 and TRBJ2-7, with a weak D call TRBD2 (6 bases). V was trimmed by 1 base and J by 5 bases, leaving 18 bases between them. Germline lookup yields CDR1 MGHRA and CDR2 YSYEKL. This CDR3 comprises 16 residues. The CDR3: CASSQAPWRGIHEQYF. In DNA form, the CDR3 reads TGCGCCAGCAGCCAAGCCCCGTGGAGGGGAATTCACGAGCAGTACTTC.

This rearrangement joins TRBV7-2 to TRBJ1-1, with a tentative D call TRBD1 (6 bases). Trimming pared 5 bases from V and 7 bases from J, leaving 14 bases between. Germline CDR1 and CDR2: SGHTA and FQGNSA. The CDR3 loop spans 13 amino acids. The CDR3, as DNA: TGTGCCAGCAGCCCCGGACAGCTCCGTGAAGCTTTCTTT. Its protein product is CASSPGQLREAFF.